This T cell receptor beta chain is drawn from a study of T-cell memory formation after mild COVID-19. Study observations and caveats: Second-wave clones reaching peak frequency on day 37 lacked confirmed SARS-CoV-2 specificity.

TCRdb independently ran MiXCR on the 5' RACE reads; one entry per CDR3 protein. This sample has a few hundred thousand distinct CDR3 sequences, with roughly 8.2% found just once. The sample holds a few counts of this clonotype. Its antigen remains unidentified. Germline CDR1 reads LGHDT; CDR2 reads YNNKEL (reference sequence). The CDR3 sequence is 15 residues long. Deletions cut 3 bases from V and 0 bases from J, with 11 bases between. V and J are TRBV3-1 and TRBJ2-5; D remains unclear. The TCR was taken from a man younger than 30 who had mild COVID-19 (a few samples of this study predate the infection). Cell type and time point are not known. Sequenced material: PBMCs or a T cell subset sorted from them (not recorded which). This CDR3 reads CASSQGKMYQETQYF. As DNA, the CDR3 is TGTGCCAGCAGCCAGGGAAAGATGTACCAAGAGACCCAGTACTTC.